Sequencing of this T cell receptor beta chain was carried out in a study of OX40 agonist ivuxolimab in advanced cancers. Background on the study: Of the patients, three showed partial responses, one with hepatocellular carcinoma and two with cutaneous melanoma.

Comment on this clone: Its specificity is unknown.

This table comes from immunoSEQ multiplex PCR, and its TCRdb copy is limited to in-frame clones, with some not included. The sample contains 80,000 or so clones, about nine tenths of which appear only once. Exclusion applied to patients with autoimmune disease history or systemic immunosuppression. Broader study findings: Among the nonresponders, some also had low normalized T-cell clonal expansion. At 0.1 to 3.0 mg/kg and by week 6, clonal expansion occurred in CD4+ and CD8+ blood T cells.

The TCR was taken from an adult with an advanced solid tumor such as melanoma, head and neck, liver or kidney cancer. The source material was CD4+ or CD8+ T cells sorted from blood, sampled in a trial of the OX40 agonist ivuxolimab.

The CDR3 coding sequence is TGCGCCAGCAGCGGGGACTTGGCCGAGCAGTACTTC. Protein sequence: CASSGDLAEQYF. The chain uses TRBV5-1 and TRBJ2-7, with D perhaps TRBD2 (6 bases). The germline V gene has CDR1 SGHRS and CDR2 YFSETQ. This CDR3 region has 12 residues. The V gene lost 4 bases and the J gene lost 6 bases, with 11 bases spanning the gap.